Shown below are 2 T cell receptor beta chains from a single sample sequenced in a study of blood T cell repertoires in COVID-19. Profiled with immunoSEQ multiplex PCR; TCRdb holds only in-frame clones, not every one. The sample lists 260,000 or so clones; 84% were seen once. Sequencing was performed on peripheral blood. The receptor source for this set is a human donor in a cohort sampled during active COVID-19.

This clone came up a few times. The chain recombines TRBV2 with TRBJ1-4, with 11 nucleotides matching TRBD1. This CDR3 is 15 amino acids long. V trimming: 4 bases; J trimming: 8 bases; junction bases outside the gene matches: 6. Looked up from germline, CDR1 is SNHLY and CDR2 is FYNNEI. CDR3 in DNA: TGTGCCAGCAGTGTCGGACAGGGGGCCGGGGAAAAACTGTTTTTT. This gives the protein CASSVGQGAGEKLFF.

This chain uses TRBV28 with TRBJ1-2; 10 bases are shared with TRBD1. This CDR3 region has 15 residues. V dropped 5 bases and J dropped 3; count of bases not matched to a gene: 6. The germline V gene has CDR1 MDHEN and CDR2 SYDVKM. The CDR3 coding sequence is TGTGCCAGCAGTGAAATCGGGACAGGGGACTATGGCTACACCTTC. Its protein is CASSEIGTGDYGYTF.